This T cell receptor beta chain was captured by sequencing in a study of control samples from healthy donors and cancer patients. CDR1 and CDR2 from the germline V gene are GTSNPN and SVGIG (reference sequence). The V gene lost 3 bases and the J gene lost 7 bases, with 16 bases spanning the gap. This CDR3 has 14 residues. The data were produced by immunoSEQ multiplex PCR, yet TCRdb's version contains in-frame clones alone and is incomplete. The sample includes more than 65,000 clones, 83% of them seen just once. This receptor was obtained from a man between 60 and 75 years old in good health. The V gene is TRBV30, the J gene TRBJ2-1; D gene unclear. The sequenced material came from blood. The CDR3 nucleotides are TGTGCCTGGAGGTCCCCCGGGTTAAAGAATGAGCAGTTCTTC. Protein product: CAWRSPGLKNEQFF.